This note documents a single T cell receptor (beta chain) sequence. The target antigen is unknown. These data originate in a study of cytomegalovirus exposure and HLA in healthy donors. In the PCR, 60 Vbeta and 13 Jbeta primers were used. The table came from immunoSEQ multiplex PCR; TCRdb's copy has only in-frame clones and leaves some out. This sample carries roughly 75,000 clones, with about 0.83% going to the ten biggest clones. The V end was cut by 4 bases, the J end by 3 bases, with 13 bases between. The CDR3 consists of 15 residues. Looked up from germline, CDR1 is SNHLY and CDR2 is FYNNEI. Points from the study as a whole: In a later analysis, a missense DCLRE1C variant was linked to TCR beta V- and J-gene trimming. TCR beta chains numbering under 200 were designated cytomegalovirus-associated. Confirmation in vitro established that a few CMV-associated chains were specific for CMV antigens.

Sample: PBMCs. This chain connects TRBV2 to TRBJ1-5, with D possibly being TRBD1 (6 bases). This TCR was recovered from a boy aged 10-17 years in good health and CMV-seronegative. CDR3 sequence: CASSGSGGNNQPQHF. The CDR3 DNA follows: TGTGCCAGCAGTGGATCTGGGGGCAACAATCAGCCCCAGCATTTT.